This is a list of T cell receptor beta chains from one sample in a study of T cells in Graves' hyperthyroidism and ophthalmopathy. TCRdb fed the multiplex PCR reads into MiXCR, producing one record per CDR3 protein. The repertoire holds under 750,000 distinct CDR3 sequences, with approximately 19% as singletons. The specimen sequenced was blood. Source of these receptors: a woman between 50 and 59 years old with Graves' hyperthyroidism that later progressed to Graves' ophthalmopathy. Each CDR3 is given with its conserved first and last residue. The D gene is left open where the match is weak. Clone sizes are given selectively: once, few, many, or a class where the clone is expanded.

d_call	clone_size	v_call	j_call	cdr3_aa	cdr3_nt
.	.	TRBV4-1	TRBJ2-7	CASSQLAGTDYYEQYF	TGCGCCAGCAGCCAACTTGCCGGGACGGATTACTACGAGCAGTACTTC
.	few	TRBV6-1	TRBJ1-1	CASSYGGARFFTEAFF	TGTGCCAGCAGCTACGGGGGGGCGCGATTTTTTACTGAAGCTTTCTTT
.	few	TRBV27	TRBJ1-1	CASSFSQGLTEAFF	TGTGCCAGCAGTTTTTCCCAGGGACTCACTGAAGCTTTCTTT
.	.	TRBV5-6	TRBJ1-4	CASSSGPVGTEKLFF	TGTGCCAGCAGCTCCGGACCGGTAGGGACCGAAAAACTGTTTTTT
.	.	TRBV7-9	TRBJ2-3	CASSFGQTQYF	TGTGCCAGCAGCTTCGGACAGACGCAGTATTTT
.	many	TRBV2	TRBJ2-1	CASGRGDDNEQFF	TGTGCCAGCGGGCGGGGTGATGACAATGAGCAGTTCTTC
.	.	TRBV30	TRBJ1-6	CAWSRGVWNSPLHF	TGTGCCTGGAGTAGGGGGGTTTGGAATTCACCCCTCCACTTT
TRBD1	many	TRBV5-1	TRBJ2-3	CASGTGVSDTQYF	TGCGCCAGCGGAACAGGGGTTTCAGATACGCAGTATTTT
TRBD1	.	TRBV6-2/TRBV6-3	TRBJ1-1	CASSFFRDRDEAFF	TGTGCCAGCAGTTTTTTCCGGGACAGAGATGAAGCTTTCTTT
TRBD2	many	TRBV5-1	TRBJ2-3	CASSLLADTSTDTQYF	TGCGCCAGCAGCTTACTAGCGGATACTAGCACAGATACGCAGTATTTT
TRBD1	many	TRBV30	TRBJ1-1	CAWSGQGAFF	TGTGCCTGGAGTGGACAGGGAGCTTTCTTT
.	few	TRBV6-1	TRBJ1-5	CASSYDGNQPQHF	TGTGCCAGCAGTTATGATGGCAATCAGCCCCAGCATTTT
.	many	TRBV11-2	TRBJ2-1	CASSLDRNSYNEQFF	TGTGCCAGCAGCTTAGATCGGAACTCCTACAATGAGCAGTTCTTC
.	few	TRBV9	TRBJ2-3	CASSVDPGRTDTQYF	TGTGCCAGCAGCGTAGATCCAGGGCGCACAGATACGCAGTATTTT
.	.	TRBV3-1	TRBJ1-2	CASSPFRGNGYTF	TGTGCCAGCAGCCCATTTAGAGGGAATGGCTACACCTTC
TRBD1	.	TRBV5-1	TRBJ2-3	CASRLTQGITDTQYF	TGCGCCAGCAGATTAACACAGGGGATCACAGATACGCAGTATTTT
TRBD1	many	TRBV6-5	TRBJ1-4	CASSYAMTGTGYWKLFF	TGTGCCAGCAGTTACGCCATGACCGGGACAGGGTATTGGAAACTGTTTTTT
.	few	TRBV30	TRBJ1-5	CAWSYQGNQPQHF	TGTGCCTGGAGTTATCAGGGAAATCAGCCCCAGCATTTT
.	many	TRBV12-3/TRBV12-4	TRBJ1-5	CASRPGRYNQPQHF	TGTGCCAGCAGACCGGGACGGTACAATCAGCCCCAGCATTTT
.	.	TRBV6-6	TRBJ2-1	CASSYGRGAQGKFF	TGTGCCAGCAGTTACGGGAGAGGGGCTCAAGGGAAGTTCTTC
.	many	TRBV11-2	TRBJ1-2	CASSARANRGYTF	TGTGCCAGCAGCGCAAGGGCCAATCGGGGCTACACCTTC
.	few	TRBV12-3/TRBV12-4	TRBJ1-3	CASTQAPGTIYF	TGTGCCAGCACCCAGGCTCCCGGGACCATATATTTT
.	many	TRBV20-1	TRBJ2-7	CSASSGPLSYEQYF	TGCAGTGCTAGTTCGGGGCCCCTCTCCTACGAGCAGTACTTC
.	.	TRBV6-1	TRBJ1-4	CASTPRGGKLFF	TGTGCCAGCACCCCCCGGGGGGGAAAACTGTTTTTT
TRBD1	.	TRBV10-3	TRBJ1-2	CAIRSSDRFDYGYTF	TGTGCCATCAGGTCCTCGGACAGGTTTGACTATGGCTACACCTTC
TRBD2	.	TRBV6-5	TRBJ2-5	CASSSRTSGFLSGTQYF	TGTGCCAGCAGTTCTCGGACTAGCGGGTTCCTATCGGGGACCCAGTACTTC
TRBD2	few	TRBV11-3	TRBJ2-1	CASSHLAGGPNEQFF	TGTGCCAGCAGCCATCTAGCGGGGGGGCCGAATGAGCAGTTCTTC
.	many	TRBV3-1	TRBJ1-1	CASHTAGTEAFF	TGTGCCAGCCATACGGCGGGCACTGAAGCTTTCTTT
.	.	TRBV6-2/TRBV6-3	TRBJ2-6	CASSEQGTGANVLTF	TGTGCCAGCTCCGAACAGGGAACTGGGGCCAACGTCCTGACTTTC
.	many	TRBV2	TRBJ1-5	CASSPDTGNSNQPQHF	TGTGCCAGCAGCCCCGACACAGGAAATAGCAATCAGCCCCAGCATTTT
.	many	TRBV12-3/TRBV12-4	TRBJ1-2	CASSQTGAFFGYTF	TGTGCCAGCAGCCAAACCGGGGCGTTCTTTGGCTACACCTTC
TRBD1	few	TRBV5-6	TRBJ1-1	CASSLYRDRGSSGVEAFF	TGTGCCAGCAGCTTGTACCGGGACAGGGGTTCTTCGGGGGTTGAAGCTTTCTTT
.	few	TRBV20-1	TRBJ2-7	CSARDIQGVNEQYF	TGCAGTGCTAGAGATATACAGGGTGTGAACGAGCAGTACTTC
.	.	TRBV3-1	TRBJ1-4	CASSQSDEKLFF	TGTGCCAGCAGCCAATCTGATGAAAAACTGTTTTTT
.	many	TRBV12-5	TRBJ1-1	CASGLGAGNLRTEAFF	TGTGCTAGTGGCCTTGGGGCAGGCAACCTCCGCACTGAAGCTTTCTTT
.	many	TRBV7-2	TRBJ2-3	CASSLSRLSTDTQYF	TGTGCCAGCAGCTTATCCAGGCTTAGCACAGATACGCAGTATTTT
.	many	TRBV12-3/TRBV12-4	TRBJ1-6	CASSLAETDSPLHF	TGTGCCAGCAGTTTAGCGGAGACAGATTCACCCCTCCACTTT
.	many	TRBV2	TRBJ2-7	CASRELSDPYEQYF	TGTGCCAGCAGGGAGTTGTCAGATCCCTACGAGCAGTACTTC
.	many	TRBV2	TRBJ1-6	CASSEMEVRGYNSPLHF	TGTGCCAGCAGTGAAATGGAGGTTAGGGGTTATAATTCACCCCTCCACTTT
TRBD2	.	TRBV6-2/TRBV6-3	TRBJ2-5	CASSSAPGTSGQETQYF	TGTGCCAGCAGTTCAGCCCCGGGGACTAGCGGGCAAGAGACCCAGTACTTC
.	.	TRBV25-1	TRBJ2-3	CASIGSLTGDTQYF	TGTGCCAGCATCGGCAGCCTTACGGGAGATACGCAGTATTTT
.	.	TRBV6-4	TRBJ1-1	CASRRDTKNTEAFF	TGTGCCAGCAGGCGGGACACAAAGAACACTGAAGCTTTCTTT
.	many	TRBV10-3	TRBJ1-4	CAISNRGQTTNEKLFF	TGTGCCATCAGTAACCGTGGACAGACAACTAATGAAAAACTGTTTTTT
.	many	TRBV2	TRBJ1-5	CASSDTGNQPQHF	TGTGCCAGCAGTGATACGGGGAATCAGCCCCAGCATTTT
TRBD1	few	TRBV7-9	TRBJ1-1	CANSLGDSVNTEAFF	TGTGCCAACAGCTTAGGGGACAGTGTGAACACTGAAGCTTTCTTT
.	few	TRBV6-6	TRBJ1-6	CASSYSALPYNSPLHF	TGTGCCAGCAGTTACTCTGCATTGCCCTATAATTCACCCCTCCACTTT
TRBD2	many	TRBV6-2/TRBV6-3	TRBJ2-1	CASKGPGTSGLSSYNEQFF	TGTGCCAGCAAGGGACCTGGGACTAGCGGGTTAAGCTCCTACAATGAGCAGTTCTTC
.	few	TRBV5-1	TRBJ2-3	CASSFEARGPTDTQYF	TGCGCCAGCAGCTTCGAGGCTCGGGGGCCCACAGATACGCAGTATTTT
.	.	TRBV14	TRBJ1-1	CATREPGNTEAFF	TGTGCCACCCGGGAGCCGGGAAACACTGAAGCTTTCTTT